The entry that follows covers one TCR beta chain sequence. The record originates from a study of cytomegalovirus exposure and HLA in healthy donors. TCRdb's table, derived via immunoSEQ multiplex PCR, lists solely in-frame clones and lacks some. The sample contains more than 150,000 clones, 75% to 90% of which appear only once. Sequencing used PBMCs. This sequence was found in a man younger than 30 in good health and CMV-seropositive.

CDR3 DNA: TGCAGCCCCCCCGACAGGGCTGCCTACGAGCAGTACTTC. Its translation is CSPPDRAAYEQYF. This rearrangement joins TRBV29-1 to TRBJ2-7, with 7 positions matching TRBD1. V lost 8 bases, J lost 2 bases, and 9 bases stayed unmatched. The germline gives CDR1 SQVTM, CDR2 ANQGSEA. This CDR3 spans 13 amino acids.